The clone carrying this T cell receptor (beta chain) was seen just once. The antigen is unknown. A single record per CDR3 protein comes from TCRdb applying MiXCR to the RT-PCR reads. The sample has about 780,000 distinct CDR3 sequences, about a fifth seen once. Germline loops: CDR1 SGHVS, CDR2 FQNEAQ. V lost 2 bases to trimming and J lost 4 bases, with 17 bases between them. The CDR3 length is 17 residues. The entry originates in a study of response to subunit inactivated influenza vaccine. General observations from the study: There was a suggestion from the authors that each seasonal influenza vaccination recruits few new T cells.

This material consisted of PBMCs from blood, taken 5 to 6 days after vaccination. The chain joins TRBV7-8 to TRBJ2-2; perhaps TRBD1 as D (6 bases). This TCR was sampled from a man in his fifties who received an inactivated influenza vaccine. The CDR3 region is CASSLLISGHSTGELFF. The DNA of the CDR3 is TGTGCCAGCAGCTTACTCATATCGGGACACTCCACCGGGGAGCTGTTTTTT.